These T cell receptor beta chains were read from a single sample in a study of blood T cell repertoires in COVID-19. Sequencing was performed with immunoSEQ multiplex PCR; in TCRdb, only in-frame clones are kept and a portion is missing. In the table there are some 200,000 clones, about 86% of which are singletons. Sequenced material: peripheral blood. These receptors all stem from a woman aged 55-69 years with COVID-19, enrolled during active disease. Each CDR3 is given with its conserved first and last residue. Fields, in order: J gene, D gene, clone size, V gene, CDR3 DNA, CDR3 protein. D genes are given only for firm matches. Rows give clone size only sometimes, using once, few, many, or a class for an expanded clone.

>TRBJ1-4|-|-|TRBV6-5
TGTGCCAGCAGCCGCTCCGGTGAAAAACTGTTTTTT
CASSRSGEKLFF
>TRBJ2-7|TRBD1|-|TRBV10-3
TGTGCCATCAGTAGACAGGGGGTGGCCTACGAGCAGTACTTC
CAISRQGVAYEQYF
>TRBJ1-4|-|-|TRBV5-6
TGTGCCAGCAGCTTGATGGCATCCCCAACTAATGAAAAACTGTTTTTT
CASSLMASPTNEKLFF
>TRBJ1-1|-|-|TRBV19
TGTGCCAGTAGTAGGCTGGGAGGGCAATTCGCTGAAGCTTTCTTT
CASSRLGGQFAEAFF
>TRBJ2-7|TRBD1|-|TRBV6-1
TGTGCCAGCAGTGCACCGGGACAGGGGATCTTATACGAGCAGTACTTC
CASSAPGQGILYEQYF
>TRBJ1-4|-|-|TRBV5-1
TGCGCCAGCAGCTTGGATGACATGGTTGGAGAAAAACTGTTTTTT
CASSLDDMVGEKLFF
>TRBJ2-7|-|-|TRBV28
TGTGCCAGCACTCGACAGGTGAGCTCCTACGAGCAGTACTTC
CASTRQVSSYEQYF
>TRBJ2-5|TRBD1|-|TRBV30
TGTGCCTGGAGTGCCGGGACAGGGATTAAGACCCAGTACTTC
CAWSAGTGIKTQYF
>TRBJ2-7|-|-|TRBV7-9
TGTGCCAGCAGGACAACCGGGAGCTCCTACGAGCAGTACTTC
CASRTTGSSYEQYF
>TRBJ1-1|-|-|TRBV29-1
TGCAGCGTTGAATCCAGGCGCTCCCGTTTGGTTTTCTTT
CSVESRRSRLVFF
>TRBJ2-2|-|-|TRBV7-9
TGTGCCAGCGAGTGGACAGCCACCGGGGAGCTGTTTTTT
CASEWTATGELFF
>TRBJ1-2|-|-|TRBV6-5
TGTGCCAGCTGGGACTCTCCGACAGCTAACTATGGCTACACCTTC
CASWDSPTANYGYTF
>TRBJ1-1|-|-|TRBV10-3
TGTGCCATCAGTGGAGGGATTGAAGCTTTCTTT
CAISGGIEAFF
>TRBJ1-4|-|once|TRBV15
TGTGCCACCAGCAGAGAAGGGGGTAGGAGCGAAAAACTGTTTTTT
CATSREGGRSEKLFF
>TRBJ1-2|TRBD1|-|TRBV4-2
TGTGCCAGCAGCCAAGATCTAGGCCAGGGGGTCCGATATGGCTACACCTTC
CASSQDLGQGVRYGYTF
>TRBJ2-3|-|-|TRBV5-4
TGTGCCAGCAGCTTGGCCGGGGGAGTCACAGATACGCAGTATTTT
CASSLAGGVTDTQYF
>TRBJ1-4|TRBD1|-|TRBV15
TGTGCCACCAGCAGAGATAGGGGACAGGGAGGTGAAAAACTGTTTTTT
CATSRDRGQGGEKLFF